This T cell receptor (beta chain) was observed in a study of OX40 agonist ivuxolimab in advanced cancers. Whole-study findings and limits: Dose levels from 0.1 to 3.0 mg/kg saw CD4+ and CD8+ blood T cells expand clonally by week 6.

This clone was observed a few times. Antigen specificity is unknown. CDR1 MNHEY and CDR2 SMNVEV come from the germline V gene (reference sequence). Trimming stripped 2 bases from V and 4 bases from J, with 9 bases between. This CDR3 comprises 14 residues. Only in-frame clones appear in the TCRdb table, and some are missing; sequencing was by immunoSEQ multiplex PCR. The repertoire includes about 99,000 clones, approximately 95% of them detected once, and about 2% sits in the top ten. V gene TRBV27 combines with J gene TRBJ1-5; perhaps TRBD1 as D (5 bases). This receptor was identified in an adult with an advanced solid tumor such as melanoma, head and neck, liver or kidney cancer. Source: CD4+ or CD8+ T cells sorted from blood, taken in a trial of the OX40 agonist ivuxolimab. The CDR3 reads CASSLGGRNQPQHF. The CDR3 DNA reads as TGTGCCAGCAGTTTAGGGGGACGGAATCAGCCCCAGCATTTT.